This TCR beta chain was sequenced during a study of siplizumab effects on memory and regulatory T cells. Points from the study as a whole: Versus under 35% in controls, the mappable alloreactive CD4+ clones averaged about 70% Treg-derived with siplizumab.

Trimming took off 4 bases at V and 6 bases at J, with 12 bases between the two ends. Per the germline V gene, CDR1 is LNHDA and CDR2 is SQIVND (reference sequence). CDR3 length: 14 amino acids. Worth noting for this clone: The antigen remains undetermined.

Around 91,000 TCR templates underwent assay in every sample. Only in-frame clones appear in the TCRdb table, and some are missing; sequencing was by immunoSEQ multiplex PCR. Of 90,000 to 120,000 clones detected, over 90% appear once; the ten largest clones hold approximately 0.67%. The TCR comes from a human donor in good health. Sequencing input: Tregs sorted from blood. V gene TRBV19 combines with J gene TRBJ1-4; possibly TRBD1 for D (6 bases). As DNA, the CDR3 is TGTGCCAGTAGTACGCAACAGGGTTATGAAAAACTGTTTTTT. Translated: CASSTQQGYEKLFF.